This entry features one TCR beta chain sequence. Repertoires were generated with immunoSEQ multiplex PCR, while TCRdb's copy carries only in-frame clones and drops some. The data show 100,000 or so clones, with roughly 80% seen just once and 12% held by the top ten. The data derive from a study of blood T cell repertoires in COVID-19. CDR1 and CDR2 (germline): SGHTA, FQGNSA. The CDR3 spans 15 residues. The V gene end was trimmed by 5 bases and the J gene end by 2 bases; junction bases not matched to a gene: 2. The J gene is TRBJ2-5, the V gene TRBV7-2, with 13 bases identical to TRBD2. This TCR came from a woman aged 70 to 79 with active or convalescent COVID-19. The specimen was peripheral blood. The CDR3 here is CASSILAGGQETQYF. The DNA for the CDR3 is TGTGCCAGCAGCATACTAGCGGGGGGGCAAGAGACCCAGTACTTC. Filled out from reference TRBV7-2 and TRBJ2-5, the complete variable domain reads GAGVSQSPSNKVTEKGKDVELRCDPISGHTALYWYRQSLGQGLEFLIYFQGNSAPDKSGLPSDRFSAERTGGSVSTLTIQRTQQEDSAVYLCASSILAGGQETQYFGPGTRLLVL.